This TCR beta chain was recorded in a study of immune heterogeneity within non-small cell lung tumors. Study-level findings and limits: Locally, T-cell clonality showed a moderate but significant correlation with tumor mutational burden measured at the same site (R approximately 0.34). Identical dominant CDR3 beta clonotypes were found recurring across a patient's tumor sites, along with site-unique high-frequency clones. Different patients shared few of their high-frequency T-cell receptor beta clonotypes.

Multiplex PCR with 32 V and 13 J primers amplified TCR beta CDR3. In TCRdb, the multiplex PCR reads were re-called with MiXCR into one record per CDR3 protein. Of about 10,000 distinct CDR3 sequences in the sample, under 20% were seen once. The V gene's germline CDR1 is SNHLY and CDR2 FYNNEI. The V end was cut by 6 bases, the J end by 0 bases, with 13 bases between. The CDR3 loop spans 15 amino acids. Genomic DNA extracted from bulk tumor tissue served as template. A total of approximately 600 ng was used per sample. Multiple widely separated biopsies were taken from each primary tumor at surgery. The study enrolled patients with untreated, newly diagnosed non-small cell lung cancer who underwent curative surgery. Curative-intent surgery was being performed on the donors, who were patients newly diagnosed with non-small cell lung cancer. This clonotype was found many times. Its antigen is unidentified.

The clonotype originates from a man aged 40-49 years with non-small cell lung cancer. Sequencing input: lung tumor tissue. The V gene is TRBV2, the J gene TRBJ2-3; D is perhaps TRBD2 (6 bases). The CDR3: CASSGGSTSTDTQYF. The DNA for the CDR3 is TGTGCCAGCAGCGGGGGTAGTACTAGCACAGATACGCAGTATTTT.